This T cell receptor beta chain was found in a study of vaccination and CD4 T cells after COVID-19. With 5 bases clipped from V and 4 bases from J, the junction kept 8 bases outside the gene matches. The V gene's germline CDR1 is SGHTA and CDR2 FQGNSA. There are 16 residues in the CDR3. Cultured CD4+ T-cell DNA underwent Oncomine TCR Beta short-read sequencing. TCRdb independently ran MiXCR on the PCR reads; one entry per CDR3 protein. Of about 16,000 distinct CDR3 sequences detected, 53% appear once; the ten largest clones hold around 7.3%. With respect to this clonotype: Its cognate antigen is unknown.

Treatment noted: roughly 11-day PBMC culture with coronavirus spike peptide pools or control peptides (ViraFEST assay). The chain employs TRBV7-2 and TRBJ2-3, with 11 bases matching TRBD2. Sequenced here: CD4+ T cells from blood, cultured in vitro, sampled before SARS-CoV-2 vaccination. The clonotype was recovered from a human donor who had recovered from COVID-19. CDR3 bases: TGTGCCAGCAGCCCCCGACTAGCGGGAAGGGCAGATACGCAGTATTTT. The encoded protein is CASSPRLAGRADTQYF.